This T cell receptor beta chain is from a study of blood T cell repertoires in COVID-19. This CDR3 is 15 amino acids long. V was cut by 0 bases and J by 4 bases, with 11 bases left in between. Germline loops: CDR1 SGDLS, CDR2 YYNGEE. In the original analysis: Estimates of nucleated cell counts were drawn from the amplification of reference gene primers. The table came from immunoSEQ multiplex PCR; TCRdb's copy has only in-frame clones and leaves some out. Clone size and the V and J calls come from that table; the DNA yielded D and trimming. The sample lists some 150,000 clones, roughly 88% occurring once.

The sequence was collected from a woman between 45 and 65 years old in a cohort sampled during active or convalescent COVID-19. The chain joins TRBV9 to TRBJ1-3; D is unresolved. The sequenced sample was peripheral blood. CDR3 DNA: TGTGCCAGCAGCGTAGCGGGTACTAGGGGAAACACCATATATTTT. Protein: CASSVAGTRGNTIYF. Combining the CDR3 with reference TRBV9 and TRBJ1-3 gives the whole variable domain DSGVTQTPKHLITATGQRVTLRCSPRSGDLSVYWYQQSLDQGLQFLIQYYNGEERAKGNILERFSAQQFPDLHSELNLSSLELGDSALYFCASSVAGTRGNTIYFGEGSWLTVV.